This TCR beta chain derives from a study of T-cell memory formation after mild COVID-19. Background on the study: Largely, the TCR clusters proved donor specific. Regarding the study as a whole: Clones that contracted from day 15 to 85 had balanced CD4/CD8; later expanders were CD4+ biased.

Germline-derived CDR1 and CDR2 are DFQATT and SNEGSKA (reference sequence). The CDR3 has 15 residues. With 1 base clipped from V and 15 bases from J, the junction kept 11 bases outside the gene matches. This clonotype appeared a few times. What it binds is not known. TCRdb used MiXCR to reprocess the 5' RACE reads, holding one entry per CDR3 protein. The sample has about 430,000 distinct CDR3 sequences, less than 25% seen once. This sequence was found in an adult woman who had mild COVID-19 (a few samples of this study predate the infection). Cell type and time point are not known. The sample comprised PBMCs or a T cell subset sorted from them (not recorded which). V gene TRBV20-1 combines with J gene TRBJ2-1, with 14 positions matching TRBD2. The CDR3 coding sequence is TGCAGTGCTAGAGCCCCCGGACTAGCGGGAGGTTTGCGGTTCTTC. Protein sequence: CSARAPGLAGGLRFF.